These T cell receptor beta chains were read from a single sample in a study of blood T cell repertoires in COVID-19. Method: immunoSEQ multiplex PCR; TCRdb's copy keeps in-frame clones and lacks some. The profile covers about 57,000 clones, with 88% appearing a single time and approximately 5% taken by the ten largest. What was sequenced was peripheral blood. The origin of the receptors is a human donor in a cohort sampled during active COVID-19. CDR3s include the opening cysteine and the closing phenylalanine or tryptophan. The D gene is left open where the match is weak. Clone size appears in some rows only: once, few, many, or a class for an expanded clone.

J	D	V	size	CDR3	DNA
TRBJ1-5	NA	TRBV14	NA	CASSQGGGYQPQHF	TGTGCCAGCAGCCAAGGTGGAGGGTACCAGCCCCAGCATTTT
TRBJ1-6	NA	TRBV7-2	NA	CASRYAGGRYNSPLHF	TGTGCCAGCAGGTACGCCGGCGGCCGCTATAATTCACCCCTCCACTTT
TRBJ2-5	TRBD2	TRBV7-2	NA	CASSLGLAWGETQYF	TGTGCCAGCAGCTTGGGACTAGCGTGGGGAGAGACCCAGTACTTC
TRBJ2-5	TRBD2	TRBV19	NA	CASSLLGAGMKQETQYF	TGTGCCAGTAGTCTCCTGGGAGCGGGAATGAAGCAAGAGACCCAGTACTTC
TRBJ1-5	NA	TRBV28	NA	CASSLSRQPQHF	TGTGCCAGCAGTTTATCGCGACAGCCCCAGCATTTT
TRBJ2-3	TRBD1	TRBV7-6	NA	CASSLQGGRSTDTQYF	TGTGCCAGCAGTTTACAGGGGGGCCGTAGCACAGATACGCAGTATTTT
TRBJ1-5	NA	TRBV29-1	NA	CSVGQGNNQPQHF	TGCAGCGTTGGCCAGGGAAATAATCAGCCCCAGCATTTT
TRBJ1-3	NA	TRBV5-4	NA	CASSRGSGSGNTIYF	TGTGCCAGCAGCCGGGGGTCGGGCTCTGGAAACACCATATATTTT
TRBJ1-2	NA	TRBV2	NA	CASSVLTDSGYTF	TGTGCCAGCAGTGTCCTAACGGACTCTGGCTACACCTTC
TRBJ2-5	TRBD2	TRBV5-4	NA	CASSLVTSGGETQYF	TGTGCCAGCAGCTTGGTAACTAGCGGGGGGGAGACCCAGTACTTC
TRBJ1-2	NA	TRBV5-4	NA	CASSLGGLPNSVGGYTF	TGTGCCAGCAGCTTGGGCGGCCTCCCGAACTCGGTAGGTGGCTACACCTTC
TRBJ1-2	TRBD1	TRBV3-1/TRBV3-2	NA	CASSLHRGGYTF	TGTGCCAGCAGCCTCCACAGGGGTGGCTACACCTTC
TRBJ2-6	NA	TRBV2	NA	CASTREGSGANVLTF	TGTGCCAGCACCAGGGAAGGCTCTGGGGCCAACGTCCTGACTTTC
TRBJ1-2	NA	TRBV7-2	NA	CASNRQATENYGYTF	TGTGCCAGCAACCGCCAGGCGACAGAGAACTATGGCTACACCTTC
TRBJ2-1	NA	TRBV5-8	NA	CASSFRFNNEQFF	TGTGCCAGCAGCTTCAGGTTCAACAATGAGCAGTTCTTC
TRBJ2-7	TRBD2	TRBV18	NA	CASSLSGGAYEQYF	TGTGCCAGCTCACTAAGCGGGGGGGCCTACGAGCAGTACTTC
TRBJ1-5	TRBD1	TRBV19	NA	CASRSRGRYSNQPQHF	TGTGCCAGTAGGAGCAGGGGGCGATATAGCAATCAGCCCCAGCATTTT
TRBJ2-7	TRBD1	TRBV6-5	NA	CASSLQGILYEQYF	TGTGCCAGCAGCCTACAGGGGATACTATACGAGCAGTACTTC
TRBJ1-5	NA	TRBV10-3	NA	CAISESGRSNQPQHF	TGTGCCATCAGTGAGTCGGGCAGGAGCAATCAGCCCCAGCATTTT
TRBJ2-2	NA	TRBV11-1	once	CASSPGIWTGELFF	TGTGCCAGCAGCCCAGGGATTTGGACCGGGGAGCTGTTTTTT
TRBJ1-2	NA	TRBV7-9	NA	CASSTSGYGYTF	TGTGCCAGCAGCACAAGCGGGTATGGCTACACCTTC